Below are 31 T cell receptor beta chains sequenced from a single sample in a study of CD8+ T cells in alopecia areata. Treatment here: oral pan-JAK inhibitor, 5-10 mg twice daily. RNA extraction and reverse transcription yielded cDNA as sequencing template. TCRdb's copy holds only in-frame clones and misses some; the assay was immunoSEQ multiplex PCR. The data show 270,000 or so clones, 58% seen once. Specimen: CD4+ T cells sorted from blood, collected at week 24, from a patient treated with tofacitinib. These TCRs come from a human donor with alopecia areata.

CDR3: CAWRRGLGTGFYEQYF. The DNA for the CDR3 is TGTGCCTGGAGGCGCGGTTTGGGGACAGGATTCTACGAGCAGTACTTC. The chain is built from TRBV30 and TRBJ2-7; 8 bases match TRBD1. CDR3 size: 16 residues. CDR1 and CDR2 from the germline V gene are GTSNPN and SVGIG (reference sequence). With 3 bases clipped from V and 3 bases from J, the junction kept 13 bases outside the gene matches.

The chain couples TRBV2 to TRBJ2-5; 9 bases line up with TRBD2. The CDR3 runs 12 residues. The germline V gene has CDR1 SNHLY and CDR2 FYNNEI. V shed 7 bases, J shed 5 bases, and the junction held 2 bases outside the gene matches. The CDR3 nucleotides read TGTGCCAGCACTAGCGGGGCGGAGACCCAGTACTTC. Residues: CASTSGAETQYF.

The chain combines TRBV2 with TRBJ2-7; weak D call: TRBD2 (6 bases). There are 12 residues in the CDR3. CDR1 is SNHLY and CDR2 is FYNNEI in the germline V gene. Trimming removed 8 bases at V and 6 bases at J, with 14 bases between. CDR3 DNA sequence: TGTGCCAGCGGACGACTAGTCTCCGAGCAGTACTTC. Translation gives CASGRLVSEQYF.

The rearrangement uses TRBV6-6 and TRBJ2-3; unclear D gene. The germline gives CDR1 MNHNY, CDR2 SVGAGI (reference sequence). The ends were cut back, 5 bases at V and 1 base at J, with 4 bases in the middle. The CDR3 covers 12 residues. The CDR3 spells CASSDGTDTQYF. The CDR3, as DNA: TGTGCCAGCAGTGACGGCACAGATACGCAGTATTTT.

The chain recombines TRBV6-5 with TRBJ1-2; 9 nucleotides line up with TRBD1. This CDR3 is built from 15 residues. Germline loops: CDR1 MNHEY, CDR2 SVGAGI. The V gene end was trimmed by 0 bases and the J gene end by 3 bases; junction bases not matched to a gene: 2. This CDR3 is CASSYSTGGDYGYTF. DNA for the CDR3: TGTGCCAGCAGTTACTCGACAGGGGGAGACTATGGCTACACCTTC.

The table lists this clone with a few counts. The chain uses TRBV5-1 and TRBJ1-2; D unresolved. The CDR3 runs 14 residues. The germline gives CDR1 SGHRS, CDR2 YFSETQ. Trimming cost V 0 bases and J 0 bases, with 6 bases left between them. This chain's CDR3 is CASSLDGTNYGYTF. For the CDR3, the DNA is TGCGCCAGCAGCTTGGACGGCACTAACTATGGCTACACCTTC.

The V gene is TRBV5-1, the J gene TRBJ2-5; no clear D. Germline values: CDR1 SGHRS, CDR2 YFSETQ. The CDR3 totals 14 residues. With 0 bases removed from V and 5 bases from J, the gap between germline ends came to 11 bases. The CDR3 nucleotides are TGCGCCAGCAGCTTGGCCACCATCCGTGAGACCCAGTACTTC. Translation: CASSLATIRETQYF.

This clone was observed a few times. The CDR3 DNA sequence: TGTGCCAGCAGCCCATTAAGTTCAGGGGGCGGGACCCAGTACTTC. Translating it yields CASSPLSSGGGTQYF. V usage is TRBV7-2 and J usage is TRBJ2-5; TRBD1 aligns across 8 bases. This CDR3 is built from 15 residues. Per germline, CDR1 SGHTA and CDR2 FQGNSA. Trimming took 5 bases from V and 7 from J; bases not matched to a gene: 12.

The V call is TRBV15, the J call TRBJ2-5; the match to TRBD1 covers 7 bases. Germline-derived CDR1 and CDR2 are LNHNV and YYDKDF (reference sequence). This CDR3 has 17 residues. V was clipped by 8 bases and J by 1 base; unmatched bases: 16. CDR3 residues: CATWGSKTGQIQETQYF. The DNA of the CDR3 is TGTGCCACCTGGGGGTCAAAGACGGGACAGATCCAAGAGACCCAGTACTTC.

This clone has at least ten counts. The chain links TRBV7-2 to TRBJ2-7, with D possibly TRBD2 on 5 matching bases. Trimming pared 5 bases from V and 7 bases from J, leaving 12 bases between. The germline CDR1 and CDR2 sequences are SGHTA and FQGNSA. The CDR3 loop spans 12 amino acids. The CDR3 protein is CASSPRTEEQYF. The CDR3 region has the DNA TGTGCCAGCAGCCCCCGGACTGAGGAGCAGTACTTC.

In DNA form, the CDR3 reads TGTGCCAGCAGTCACACCGGGACTAGCGGATCGTACCAAGAGACCCAGTACTTC. Translated: CASSHTGTSGSYQETQYF. The rearrangement joins TRBV28 to TRBJ2-5; 11 nucleotides match TRBD2. Germline V gene data show CDR1 as MDHEN and CDR2 as SYDVKM. V lost 5 bases and J lost 0; bases outside the gene matches: 11. The CDR3 runs 18 residues.

The genes are TRBV4-3 and TRBJ2-5, with D unresolved. The CDR3 sequence is 12 residues long. Germline CDR1 reads LGHNA; CDR2 reads YSLEER. The V end was cut by 3 bases, the J end by 5 bases, with 7 bases between. CDR3 sequence: CASSQPLETQYF. The CDR3 DNA reads as TGCGCCAGCAGCCAGCCCTTGGAGACCCAGTACTTC.

This chain uses TRBV7-9 with TRBJ1-5; D remains ambiguous. CDR3 length equals 14 residues. The V and J ends lost 6 bases and 0 bases respectively, with 9 bases between them. CDR1 and CDR2 from the germline V gene are SEHNR and FQNEAQ (reference sequence). The CDR3 here is CASRADTSNQPQHF. Written as DNA, the CDR3 is TGTGCCAGCAGGGCAGATACTAGCAATCAGCCCCAGCATTTT.

The V call is TRBV4-2, the J call TRBJ2-1; TRBD2 matches at 13 bases. The CDR3 loop spans 19 amino acids. The V gene end was trimmed by 4 bases and the J gene end by 5 bases; junction bases not matched to a gene: 14. From germline, CDR1 is LGHNA and CDR2 YNFKEQ. The CDR3 nucleotides read TGTGCCAGCAGCCGCCGACTAGCGGGGGGTTCTGACCTTCACAATGAGCAGTTCTTC. It codes for CASSRRLAGGSDLHNEQFF.

The V and J genes are TRBV5-1 and TRBJ1-2; TRBD1 might be the D (6 bases). Germline V gives CDR1 SGHRS, CDR2 YFSETQ. With 0 bases removed from V and 7 bases from J, the gap between germline ends came to 13 bases. This CDR3 comprises 14 residues. CDR3 nucleotides: TGCGCCAGCAGCTTGGACAGGGCGGGGAGTGGCTACACCTTC. This codes for CASSLDRAGSGYTF.

The V and J genes are TRBV2 and TRBJ2-7; TRBD1 matches at 9 bases. The V gene end was trimmed by 4 bases and the J gene end by 2 bases; junction bases not matched to a gene: 3. The CDR3 is 14 amino acids. Germline-derived CDR1 and CDR2 are SNHLY and FYNNEI. CDR3 sequence: CASSGGQGPYEQYF. The CDR3 coding sequence is TGTGCCAGCAGTGGGGGACAGGGACCCTACGAGCAGTACTTC.

The chain couples TRBV14 to TRBJ1-4, with a possible D match to TRBD1 (5 bases). Trimming pared 5 bases from V and 0 bases from J, leaving 13 bases between. This CDR3 is built from 16 residues. Germline-derived CDR1 and CDR2 are SGHDN and FVKESK. The CDR3 DNA follows: TGTGCCAGCAGCAACCTACCAGGGTCAACTAATGAAAAACTGTTTTTT. Residues: CASSNLPGSTNEKLFF.

A few counts support this clone. CDR3: CASSQEAGGMPPLHF. CDR3 nucleotide sequence: TGCGCCAGCAGCCAAGAGGCAGGGGGGATGCCACCCCTCCACTTT. The genes are TRBV4-3 and TRBJ1-6, with TRBD1 matching 7 bases. J was trimmed by 11 bases and V by 0 bases; bases with no gene match: 7. In germline, CDR1 is LGHNA, CDR2 YSLEER. The CDR3 is 15 amino acids.

In nucleotides, the CDR3 is TGTGCCTGGGGCCCAGGACAGTATAATTCACCCCTCCACTTT. Residues: CAWGPGQYNSPLHF. The V gene is TRBV30, the J gene TRBJ1-6, with D perhaps TRBD1 (6 bases). The CDR3 totals 14 residues. V lost 5 bases, J lost 4 bases, and 12 bases lay in between. The germline CDR1 and CDR2 sequences are GTSNPN and SVGIG (reference sequence).

This clone was detected once. The chain links TRBV5-1 to TRBJ1-1, with D unclear. The CDR3 covers 16 residues. From germline, CDR1 is SGHRS and CDR2 YFSETQ. V lost 0 bases, J lost 3 bases, and 15 bases lay in between. This CDR3 reads CASSLAGTSVHTEAFF. CDR3 DNA sequence: TGCGCCAGCAGCTTGGCTGGCACTTCGGTCCACACTGAAGCTTTCTTT.

The chain is built from TRBV6-6 and TRBJ1-3; tentative D call: TRBD1 (5 bases). Germline CDR1 MNHNY, CDR2 SVGAGI (reference sequence). The germline V and J ends were trimmed by 7 bases and 5 bases, with 18 bases remaining between them. The CDR3 length is 15 residues. CDR3 amino acids: CASTQSGTMRNTIYF. CDR3 DNA sequence: TGTGCCAGCACCCAATCCGGGACTATGAGAAACACCATATATTTT.

The chain is built from TRBV18 and TRBJ1-4, with D hard to call. The germline V gene encodes CDR1 KGHSH and CDR2 LQKENI. This CDR3 has 14 amino acids. V lost 2 bases, J lost 5 bases, and 9 bases lay in between. This CDR3 reads CASSPVGQNEKLFF. In DNA form, the CDR3 reads TGTGCCAGCTCACCAGTCGGGCAGAATGAAAAACTGTTTTTT.

V gene TRBV5-6 combines with J gene TRBJ2-1, with D perhaps TRBD1 (5 bases). This CDR3 comprises 14 residues. Looked up from germline, CDR1 is SGHDT and CDR2 is YYEEEE. With 0 bases removed from V and 4 bases from J, the gap between germline ends came to 8 bases. CDR3 sequence reads: CASSLGQGYNEQFF. The CDR3 DNA sequence: TGTGCCAGCAGCTTGGGGCAGGGTTACAATGAGCAGTTCTTC.

Here the CDR3 reads CAWRGGGMAEAFF. The CDR3 nucleotides read TGTGCCTGGAGGGGAGGAGGGATGGCTGAAGCTTTCTTT. The V and J genes are TRBV30 and TRBJ1-1; unclear D gene. Germline loops: CDR1 GTSNPN, CDR2 SVGIG (reference sequence). V was cut by 3 bases and J by 6 bases, with 14 bases left in between. This CDR3 contains 13 residues.

The V and J genes are TRBV30 and TRBJ1-2; D possibly corresponds to TRBD1 (6 bases). V was shortened by 0 bases and J by 6 bases, with 11 bases between the two germline ends. The CDR3 contains 13 residues. The germline V gene has CDR1 GTSNPN and CDR2 SVGIG (reference sequence). CDR3 in amino acids: CAWSVRGGDGYTF. The CDR3 nucleotides read TGTGCCTGGAGTGTACGAGGGGGTGATGGCTACACCTTC.

The J gene is TRBJ2-3, the V gene TRBV4-2; D remains unclear. V dropped 0 bases and J dropped 0 bases, with 4 bases sitting between them. The CDR3 is 14 amino acids. Germline assignment: CDR1 LGHNA and CDR2 YNFKEQ. CDR3 nucleotide sequence: TGTGCCAGCAGCCAAGACTATAGCACAGATACGCAGTATTTT. This encodes CASSQDYSTDTQYF.

This rearrangement joins TRBV30 to TRBJ2-5; D may be TRBD1 (6 bases). Germline assignment: CDR1 GTSNPN and CDR2 SVGIG (reference sequence). The CDR3 covers 13 residues. The CDR3 loop reads CARTEGTQETQYF. CDR3 DNA: TGTGCACGGACAGAGGGGACCCAAGAGACCCAGTACTTC.

In its sample, this clone was seen a few times. The V and J genes are TRBV11-2 and TRBJ2-6, with TRBD1 matching over 9 bases. J was trimmed by 1 base and V by 4 bases; bases with no gene match: 5. CDR1 and CDR2 from the germline V gene are SGHAT and FQNNGV. The CDR3 spans 17 residues. Here the CDR3 DNA reads TGTGCCAGCAGCTCGGGACAGGGTTTTTCTGGGGCCAACGTCCTGACTTTC. The encoded protein is CASSSGQGFSGANVLTF.

CDR3 sequence (DNA): TGTGCCAGCAGCTCCACGCGGGGCACGTACAATGAGCAGTTCTTC. Residues: CASSSTRGTYNEQFF. This chain links TRBV11-2 with TRBJ2-1, with D perhaps TRBD2 (6 bases). The V gene lost 4 bases and the J gene lost 4 bases, with 14 bases spanning the gap. The germline V gene encodes CDR1 SGHAT and CDR2 FQNNGV. This CDR3 is built from 15 residues.

This clone showed up many times. V gene TRBV5-6 combines with J gene TRBJ1-1, with D uncertain. The CDR3 totals 14 residues. Trimming took 0 bases from V and 1 from J, leaving 7 bases between them. Germline lookup yields CDR1 SGHDT and CDR2 YYEEEE. The CDR3 DNA reads TGTGCCAGCAGCTTGGGACGGAGGAACACTGAAGCTTTCTTT. Translation gives CASSLGRRNTEAFF.

This clone was observed a handful of times. The J gene is TRBJ2-1, the V gene TRBV6-6, with 7 bases lining up with TRBD2. Trimming removed 0 bases from V and 15 bases from J; junction bases left unmatched: 8. The CDR3 covers 13 residues. Germline-derived CDR1 and CDR2 are MNHNY and SVGAGI (reference sequence). CDR3 bases: TGTGCCAGCAGTTACTCGGCGCTCGGCGGGGGGTTCTTC. Translating it yields CASSYSALGGGFF.